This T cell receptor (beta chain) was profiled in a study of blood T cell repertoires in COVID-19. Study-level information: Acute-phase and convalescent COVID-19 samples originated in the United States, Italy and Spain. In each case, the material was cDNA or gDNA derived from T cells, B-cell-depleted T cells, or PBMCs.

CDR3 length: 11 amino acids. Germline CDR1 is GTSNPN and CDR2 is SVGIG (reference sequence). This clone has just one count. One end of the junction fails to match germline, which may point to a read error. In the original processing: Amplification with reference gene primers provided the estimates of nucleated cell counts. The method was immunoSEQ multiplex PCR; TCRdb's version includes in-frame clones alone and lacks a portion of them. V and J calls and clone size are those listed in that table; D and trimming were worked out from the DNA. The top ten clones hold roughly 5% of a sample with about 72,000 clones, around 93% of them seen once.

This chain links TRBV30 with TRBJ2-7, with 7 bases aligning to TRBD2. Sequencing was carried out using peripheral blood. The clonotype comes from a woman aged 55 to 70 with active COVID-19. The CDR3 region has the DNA TGTGCCTGGAGTGTACGGAGCGGGATCCACTTC. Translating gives CAWSVRSGIHF.